The rows below give T cell receptor beta chains drawn from one sample of a study of OX40 agonist ivuxolimab in advanced cancers. The table came from immunoSEQ multiplex PCR; TCRdb's copy has only in-frame clones and leaves some out. The table has under 200,000 clones, under 95% seen once. Material: CD4+ or CD8+ T cells sorted from blood, obtained in a trial of the OX40 agonist ivuxolimab. The origin of the receptors is an adult with an advanced solid tumor such as melanoma, head and neck, liver or kidney cancer. Both conserved end residues are part of each CDR3. The D gene is left open where the match is weak. Clone size appears in some rows only: once, few, many, or a class for an expanded clone.

v_call	j_call	clone_size	d_call	cdr3_aa	cdr3_nt
TRBV7-2	TRBJ1-4	once	TRBD1	CASSSLGQGHTRNEKLFF	TGTGCCAGCAGCTCTCTCGGACAGGGTCACACTAGGAATGAAAAACTGTTTTTT
TRBV7-2	TRBJ2-1	.	.	CASSPQGNSYNEQFF	TGTGCCAGCAGCCCTCAGGGGAACTCCTACAATGAGCAGTTCTTC
TRBV28	TRBJ2-3	.	TRBD1	CASSSRLGQGTDTQYF	TGTGCCAGCAGTTCCCGGTTGGGACAGGGGACAGATACGCAGTATTTT
TRBV5-8	TRBJ2-2	.	TRBD1	CASSLYPRTGEAGELFF	TGTGCCAGCAGCTTGTACCCCCGGACAGGGGAAGCCGGGGAGCTGTTTTTT
TRBV7-2	TRBJ1-2	.	.	CATSVGGVYGYTF	TGTGCCACCTCGGTGGGGGGCGTCTATGGCTACACCTTC
TRBV25-1	TRBJ1-2	once	.	CASSVTGHYGYTF	TGTGCCAGCAGTGTGACAGGTCACTATGGCTACACCTTC
TRBV5-1	TRBJ1-1	.	TRBD1	CASSQTGGLNTEAFF	TGCGCCAGCAGCCAAACAGGGGGTCTGAACACTGAAGCTTTCTTT
TRBV9	TRBJ2-3	.	TRBD1	CASSKGASTDTQYF	TGTGCCAGCAGTAAGGGGGCGAGCACAGATACGCAGTATTTT
TRBV7-2	TRBJ2-4	.	.	CASSSIVGGRGKNIQYF	TGTGCCAGCAGCTCTATCGTCGGGGGCCGGGGCAAAAACATTCAGTACTTC
TRBV11-3	TRBJ1-1	.	.	CASSSSMGFEAFF	TGTGCCAGCAGCTCCAGTATGGGGTTTGAAGCTTTCTTT
TRBV7-3	TRBJ1-1	.	.	CASSPSGQEAFF	TGTGCCAGCAGCCCTTCCGGACAGGAAGCTTTCTTT
TRBV14	TRBJ1-2	once	.	CASSQRGPGYTF	TGTGCCAGCAGCCAACGGGGGCCTGGCTACACCTTC
TRBV6-6	TRBJ2-7	.	TRBD1	CASSSISWDRIVEQYF	TGTGCCAGCAGTTCCATATCATGGGACAGGATCGTCGAGCAGTACTTC
TRBV10-2	TRBJ2-7	.	TRBD1	CASSPRTGSYEQYF	TGCGCCAGCAGTCCTAGGACAGGGTCCTACGAGCAGTACTTC
TRBV21-1	TRBJ2-7	.	.	CASSKAGLAGGSPYEQYF	TGTGCCAGCAGCAAAGCGGGACTAGCGGGGGGCAGCCCCTACGAGCAGTACTTC
TRBV28	TRBJ2-7	.	TRBD1	CASRQTHRDRVNF	TGTGCCAGCAGACAAACACACCGGGACAGGGTGAACTTC
TRBV2	TRBJ1-3	few	.	CASRGRSGNTIYF	TGTGCCAGCAGGGGACGGTCTGGAAACACCATATATTTT
TRBV4-3	TRBJ1-6	.	.	CASSQANDSPLHF	TGCGCCAGCAGCCAGGCCAATGATTCACCCCTCCACTTT
TRBV27	TRBJ2-1	once	.	CASSSPGQSLYNEQFF	TGTGCCAGCAGTTCCCCCGGACAGAGCCTCTACAATGAGCAGTTCTTC
TRBV7-2	TRBJ2-7	.	.	CASSFPDHTYEQYF	TGTGCCAGCAGCTTCCCGGACCATACCTACGAGCAGTACTTC
TRBV5-1	TRBJ1-6	.	.	CASSPDSGYAYNSPLHF	TGCGCCAGCAGCCCCGATTCGGGGTACGCCTATAATTCACCCCTCCACTTT
TRBV6-5	TRBJ2-7	.	TRBD2	CASSYSPAGGSYEQYF	TGTGCCAGCAGTTACTCTCCAGCGGGGGGCTCCTACGAGCAGTACTTC
TRBV7-9	TRBJ2-3	once	.	CASSPSLQSSTDTQYF	TGTGCCAGCAGCCCATCGTTACAGTCTAGCACAGATACGCAGTATTTT
TRBV19	TRBJ1-2	.	.	CASSMDGYTF	TGTGCCAGTAGTATGGATGGCTACACCTTC
TRBV7-2	TRBJ1-2	.	TRBD1	CASSLDREGYTF	TGTGCCAGCAGCTTGGACAGGGAGGGCTACACCTTC